This TCR beta chain was sequenced during a study of control samples from healthy donors and cancer patients (dated by TCRdb to 2018 to 2021). Receptor libraries were prepared by the immunoSEQ multiplex PCR assay. TCRdb retrieved this table from immuneACCESS and kept in-frame rearrangements only. Not all clones are present; in checked studies, unresolved V genes account for under half, and no reason is known for the remainder. In this sample the table shows over 150,000 clones, roughly 94% of which occur a single time. 12% to 15% of the sample is taken by the ten largest. V and J are truncated by 3 bases and 8 bases respectively, leaving an intervening sequence of 25 bases. The germline V gene encodes CDR1 KGHSH and CDR2 LQKENI. The CDR3 has 17 amino acids, counting the end cysteine and phenylalanine. Here the CDR3 DNA is all that survives: 51 bases in frame from base 1. Note on this clone: There is no known antigen for this receptor. Base qualities are not provided; no much larger clone lies one nucleotide away.

Rearrangement joined TRBV18 to TRBJ1-2; TRBD1 is a weak D gene call, 6 bases matching. The TCR comes from a man aged 55-75 years with colorectal cancer. Sequencing input: PBMCs. The DNA sequence is given as TGTGCCAGCTCACCTATGACAGGTCCCCGCTATTCGGGCGGCTACACCTTC. The resulting protein is CASSPMTGPRYSGGYTF.